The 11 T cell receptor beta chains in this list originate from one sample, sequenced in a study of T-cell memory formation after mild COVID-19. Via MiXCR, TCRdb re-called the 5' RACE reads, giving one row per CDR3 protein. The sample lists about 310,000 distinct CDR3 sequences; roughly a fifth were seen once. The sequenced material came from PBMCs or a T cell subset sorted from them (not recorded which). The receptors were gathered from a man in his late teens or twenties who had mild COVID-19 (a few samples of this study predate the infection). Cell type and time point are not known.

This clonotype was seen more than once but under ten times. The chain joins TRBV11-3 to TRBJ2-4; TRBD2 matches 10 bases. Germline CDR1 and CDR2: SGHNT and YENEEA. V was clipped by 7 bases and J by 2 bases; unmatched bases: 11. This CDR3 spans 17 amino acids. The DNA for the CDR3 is TGTGCCAGCACCCCGGGGGAACTAGCGGGGACCAAAAACATTCAGTACTTC. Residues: CASTPGELAGTKNIQYF.

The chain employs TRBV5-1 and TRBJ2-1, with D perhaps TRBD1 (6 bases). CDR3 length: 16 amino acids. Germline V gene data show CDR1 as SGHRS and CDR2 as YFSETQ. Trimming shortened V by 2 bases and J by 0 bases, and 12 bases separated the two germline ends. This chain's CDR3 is CASSFLGADSYNEQFF. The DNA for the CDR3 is TGCGCCAGCAGCTTTTTGGGGGCGGACTCCTACAATGAGCAGTTCTTC.

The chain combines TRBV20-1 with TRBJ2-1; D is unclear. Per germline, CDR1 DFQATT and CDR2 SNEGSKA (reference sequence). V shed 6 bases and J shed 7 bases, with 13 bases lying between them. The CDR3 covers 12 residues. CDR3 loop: CSALAERNEQFF. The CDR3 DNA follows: TGCAGTGCCCTTGCGGAACGGAATGAGCAGTTCTTC.

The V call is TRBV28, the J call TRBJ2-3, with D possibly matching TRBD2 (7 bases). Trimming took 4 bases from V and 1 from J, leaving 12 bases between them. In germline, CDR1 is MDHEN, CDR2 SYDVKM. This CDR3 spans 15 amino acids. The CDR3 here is CASSYGGGRTDTQYF. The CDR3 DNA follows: TGTGCCAGCAGTTATGGGGGGGGCCGCACAGATACGCAGTATTTT.

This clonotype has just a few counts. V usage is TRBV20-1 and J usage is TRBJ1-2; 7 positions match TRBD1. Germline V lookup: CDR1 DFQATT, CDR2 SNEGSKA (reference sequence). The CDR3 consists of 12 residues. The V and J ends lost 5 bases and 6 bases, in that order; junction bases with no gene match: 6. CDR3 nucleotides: TGCAGTGCTGTCAGGGGGAGGGATGGCTACACCTTC. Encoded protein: CSAVRGRDGYTF.

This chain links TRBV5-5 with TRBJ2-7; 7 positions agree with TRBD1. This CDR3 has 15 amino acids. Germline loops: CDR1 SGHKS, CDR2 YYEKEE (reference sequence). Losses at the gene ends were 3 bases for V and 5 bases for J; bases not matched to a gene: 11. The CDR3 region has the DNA TGTGCCAGCAGCTCTCGGGGCAGGGGGACGGACGAGCAGTACGTC. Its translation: CASSSRGRGTDEQYV.

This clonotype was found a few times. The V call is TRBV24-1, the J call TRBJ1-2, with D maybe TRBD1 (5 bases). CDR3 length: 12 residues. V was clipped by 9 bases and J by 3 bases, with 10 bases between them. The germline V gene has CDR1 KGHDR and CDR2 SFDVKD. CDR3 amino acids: CATYDSYYGYTF. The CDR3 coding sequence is TGTGCCACCTACGACAGCTACTATGGCTACACCTTC.

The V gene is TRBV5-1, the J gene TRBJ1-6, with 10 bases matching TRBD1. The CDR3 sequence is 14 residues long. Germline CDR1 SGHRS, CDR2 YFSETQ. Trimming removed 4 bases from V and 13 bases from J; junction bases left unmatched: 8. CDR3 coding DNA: TGCGCCAGCAGCCCAGGGACAGGGGCCTCTCCCCTCCACTTT. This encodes CASSPGTGASPLHF.

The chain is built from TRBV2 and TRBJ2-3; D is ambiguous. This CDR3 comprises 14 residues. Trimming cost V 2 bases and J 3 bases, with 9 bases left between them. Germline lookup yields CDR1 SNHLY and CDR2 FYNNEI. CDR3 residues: CASSEPGQTDTQYF. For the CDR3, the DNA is TGTGCCAGCAGTGAACCCGGCCAAACAGATACGCAGTATTTT.

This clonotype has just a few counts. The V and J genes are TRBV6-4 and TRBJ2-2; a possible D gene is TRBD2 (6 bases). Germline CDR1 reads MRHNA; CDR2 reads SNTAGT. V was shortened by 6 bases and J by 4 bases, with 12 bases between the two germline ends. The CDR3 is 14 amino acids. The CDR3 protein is CASRIEGGTGELFF. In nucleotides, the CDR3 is TGTGCCAGCAGAATAGAGGGAGGCACCGGGGAGCTGTTTTTT.

CDR3: CASSQESSSVLYNEQFF. Here the CDR3 DNA reads TGCGCCAGCAGCCAAGAATCCTCGTCAGTGCTCTACAATGAGCAGTTCTTC. The V gene is TRBV4-1, the J gene TRBJ2-1; D unresolved. Germline CDR1 and CDR2: MGHRA and YSYEKL. Deletions cut 0 bases from V and 3 bases from J, with 15 bases between. CDR3 size: 17 residues.